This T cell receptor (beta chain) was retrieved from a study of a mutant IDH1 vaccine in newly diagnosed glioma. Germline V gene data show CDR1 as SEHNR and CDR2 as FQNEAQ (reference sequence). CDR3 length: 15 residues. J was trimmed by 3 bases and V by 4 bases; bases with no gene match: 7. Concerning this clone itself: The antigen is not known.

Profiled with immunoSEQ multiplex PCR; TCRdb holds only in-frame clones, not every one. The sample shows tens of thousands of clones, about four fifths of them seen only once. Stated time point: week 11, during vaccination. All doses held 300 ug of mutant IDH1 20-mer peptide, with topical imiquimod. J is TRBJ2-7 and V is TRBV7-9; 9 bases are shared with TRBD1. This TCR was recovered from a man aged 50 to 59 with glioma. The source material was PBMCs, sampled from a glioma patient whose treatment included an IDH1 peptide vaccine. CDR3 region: CASSSSGTGNYEQYF. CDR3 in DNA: TGTGCCAGCAGCTCTTCCGGGACAGGGAACTACGAGCAGTACTTC.